This T cell receptor beta chain derives from a study of blood T cell repertoires in COVID-19. Whole-study context: T cells, B-cell-depleted T cells, or PBMCs provided the cDNA or gDNA that served as material.

This table comes from immunoSEQ multiplex PCR, and its TCRdb copy is limited to in-frame clones, with some not included. The sample carries under 200,000 clones, less than 90% recorded once. This CDR3 spans 14 amino acids. Trimming cost V 1 base and J 4 bases, with 11 bases left between them. The germline V gene has CDR1 SGHRS and CDR2 YFSETQ. Individuals drawn from 24 US areas were roughly 18 to 95 years old. This chain joins TRBV5-1 and TRBJ2-5, with D perhaps TRBD1 (6 bases). The sample was PBMCs or T cells enriched from blood (not recorded which). The clonotype was recovered from a woman in her 50s who had recovered from COVID-19. CDR3 nucleotides: TGCGCCAGCAGCTTGCTAGGGGGTAGAGAGACCCAGTACTTC. Amino acid sequence: CASSLLGGRETQYF.